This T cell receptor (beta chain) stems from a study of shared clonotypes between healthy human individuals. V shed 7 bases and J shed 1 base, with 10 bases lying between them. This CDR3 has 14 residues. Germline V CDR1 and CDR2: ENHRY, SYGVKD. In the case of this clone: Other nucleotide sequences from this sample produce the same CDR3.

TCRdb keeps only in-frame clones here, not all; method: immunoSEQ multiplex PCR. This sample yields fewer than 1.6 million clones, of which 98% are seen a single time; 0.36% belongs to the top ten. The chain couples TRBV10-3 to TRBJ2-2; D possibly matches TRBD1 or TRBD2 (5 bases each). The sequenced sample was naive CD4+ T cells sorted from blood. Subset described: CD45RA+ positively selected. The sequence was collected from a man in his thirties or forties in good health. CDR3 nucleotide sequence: TGTGCCATCACCGGGACGGGGAACACCGGGGAGCTGTTTTTT. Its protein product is CAITGTGNTGELFF.